This section outlines one TCR beta chain sequence together with its context. Its antigen remains unidentified. This sample was taken from a study of shared clonotypes between healthy human individuals. Study findings and constraints: Non-shared clonotypes had lower generation probabilities than clonotypes shared by all four sorted-subset donors. Several donors had 5% to 6.5% of their naive CD4 clonotypes in common.

TCRdb's table, derived via immunoSEQ multiplex PCR, lists solely in-frame clones and lacks some. The table lists about 980,000 clones, approximately 76% of them singletons. CDR1 is MNHEY and CDR2 is SMNVEV in the germline V gene (reference sequence). The CDR3 is 17 amino acids. The J segment lost 3 bases and the V segment lost 10 bases, leaving 18 bases of the junction unmatched. The genes are TRBV27 and TRBJ1-5, with 7 bases fitting TRBD1. What was sequenced was memory CD4+ T cells sorted from blood. Subset noted: CD45RA-negative fraction. The TCR comes from a young man in good health. In DNA form, the CDR3 reads TGTGCCAACTACAGGGGTTTGAACTTTGAAGACAATCAGCCCCAGCATTTT. Translation: CANYRGLNFEDNQPQHF.